The source of this T cell receptor (beta chain) is a study of blood T cells in healthy people across ages. General study points: A roughly linear age-dependent decrease characterized TCR beta diversity per million T cells. PBMCs that were unsorted prevented a conclusive naive versus antigen-experienced comparison. Among long-lived donors, naive CD4+ cells were more numerous and diversity higher than in aged donors.

Through a sample-barcoded 5' primer and a J-beta primer mix, a second PCR was run for about 6 to 11 cycles. No fewer than 3 million CDR3-containing paired-end reads came from each sample. Using its own MiXCR run on the 5' RACE reads, TCRdb lists one record per CDR3 protein. The repertoire consists of 1,800,000 or so distinct CDR3 sequences, with roughly 43% occurring once and the leading ten covering roughly 23%. This clonotype was counted between two and nine times. Antigen unknown. This CDR3 contains 16 residues. The germline gives CDR1 WNHNN, CDR2 SYGVQD (reference sequence). The V and J ends lost 6 bases and 4 bases, in that order; junction bases with no gene match: 12.

This clonotype was obtained from a human donor in good health. Sequencing was performed on blood. The chain carries TRBV10-1 and TRBJ2-1; 7 nucleotides line up with TRBD1. CDR3 DNA: TGCGCCAGCAGATGTAGGGGGCGAAAAGGGTACAATGAGCAGTTCTTC. Translation gives CASRCRGRKGYNEQFF.